A selection of T cell receptor beta chains follows, all from one sample in a study of identical twins. TCRdb used MiXCR to reprocess the 5' RACE reads, holding one entry per CDR3 protein. In the table there are approximately 670,000 distinct CDR3 sequences, 5.5% to 7.5% of which are singletons. Sequenced input: naive T cells sorted from blood. These receptors all come from a man between 18 and 35 years old in good health. Both conserved end residues are part of each CDR3. The D gene is left open where the match is weak. Some rows mark clone size as missing; the rest say once, few, many or name a class of expanded clone.

size	D	V	J	DNA	CDR3
many	NA	TRBV20-1	TRBJ1-2	TGCAGTGCTGGAAATCGACCGACCGTGGATGGCTACACCTTC	CSAGNRPTVDGYTF
many	TRBD1	TRBV4-1	TRBJ2-1	TGCGCCAGCAGCCAGCCTGGGGACAGGGGCTACAATGAGCAGTTCTTC	CASSQPGDRGYNEQFF
NA	TRBD1	TRBV10-3	TRBJ2-6	TGTGCCATCAGTCCGGGACAGGGGAGCTCTGGGGCCAACGTCCTGACTTTC	CAISPGQGSSGANVLTF
many	TRBD2	TRBV29-1	TRBJ2-1	TGCAGCGTTGAAGAATTGGGCGGGAGTACCTACAATGAGCAGTTCTTC	CSVEELGGSTYNEQFF
NA	NA	TRBV11-2	TRBJ2-2	TGTGCCAGCAGCCCCCTGAGGACCGGGGAGCTGTTTTTT	CASSPLRTGELFF
NA	TRBD1	TRBV7-2	TRBJ2-7	TGTGCCAGCAGCCGATCGACAGGGCTAGTCTACGAGCAGTACTTC	CASSRSTGLVYEQYF
few	NA	TRBV3-1	TRBJ2-5	TGTGCCAGCAGCCACCCAGACAGGAAAGAGACCCAGTACTTC	CASSHPDRKETQYF
many	NA	TRBV12-3/TRBV12-4	TRBJ2-3	TGTGCCAGCAGTTTTTCGGGGTTGGGCACAGATACGCAGTATTTT	CASSFSGLGTDTQYF
many	TRBD2	TRBV20-1	TRBJ2-1	TGCAGTGCTAGAGAAGCTAGCGGGGCCTACAATGAGCAGTTCTTC	CSAREASGAYNEQFF
many	TRBD1	TRBV24-1	TRBJ2-5	TGTGCCACCAGTGACCCCCGACAGGGGCGGCGTGAGACCCAGTACTTC	CATSDPRQGRRETQYF
many	TRBD2	TRBV20-1	TRBJ2-1	TGCAGTGCCCCTACGGCGGGAGGGCCAGATGAGCAGTTCTTC	CSAPTAGGPDEQFF
many	NA	TRBV12-3/TRBV12-4	TRBJ2-7	TGTGCCAGCAGTCAAGGACAGTTCCAGTACGAGCAGTACTTC	CASSQGQFQYEQYF
NA	TRBD2	TRBV12-3/TRBV12-4	TRBJ2-7	TGTGCCAGCAGAATTAGCGGGACTCCCTACGAGCAGTACTTC	CASRISGTPYEQYF
NA	NA	TRBV7-8	TRBJ2-3	TGTGCCAGCAGCCCTAGTGGGTCAGTTGCGCAGTATTTT	CASSPSGSVAQYF
many	TRBD1	TRBV28	TRBJ2-1	TGTGCCAGTCTCAAACAGGGGGGCCATTACAATGAGCAGTTCTTC	CASLKQGGHYNEQFF
many	NA	TRBV5-8	TRBJ2-1	TGTGCCAGCAGCTTGTTCGATTTCTTC	CASSLFDFF
few	TRBD1	TRBV6-1	TRBJ1-5	TGTGCCAGCATGGGACAGGGGGCGGATCAGCCCCAGCATTTT	CASMGQGADQPQHF
NA	NA	TRBV6-5	TRBJ2-1	TGTGCCAGCAGTATACAGGATTACAATGAGCAGTTCTTC	CASSIQDYNEQFF
many	NA	TRBV15	TRBJ2-3	TGTGCCACCAGCAGAGTAGGAACAGGTACTTCCACAGATACGCAGTATTTT	CATSRVGTGTSTDTQYF
many	NA	TRBV4-1	TRBJ2-1	TGCGCCAGCAGCTTCTTCTACAGCTCCTACAATGAGCAGTTCTTC	CASSFFYSSYNEQFF
NA	NA	TRBV20-1	TRBJ1-3	TGCAGTGCTAGAGATGTCCCGACAGCGAAGGTTGGTCTAGATGGAAACACCATATATTTT	CSARDVPTAKVGLDGNTIYF
few	TRBD1	TRBV5-1	TRBJ1-1	TGCGCCAGCAGCTTGGCAGGGACAGGGAATCATGAAGCTTTCTTT	CASSLAGTGNHEAFF
few	TRBD1	TRBV19	TRBJ1-4	TGTGCCAGTAGTCGGGACAGGCCAAGCGAAAAACTGTTTTTT	CASSRDRPSEKLFF
NA	NA	TRBV20-1	TRBJ1-2	TGCAGTGCTGCCACACGGAGGGACAACTATGGCTACACCTTC	CSAATRRDNYGYTF
many	NA	TRBV7-9	TRBJ1-1	TGTGCCAGCAGCTTAGCGCTAACGGCAGGGATTGGGTCTGAAGCTTTCTTT	CASSLALTAGIGSEAFF
few	NA	TRBV21-1	TRBJ2-7	TGTGCCAGCACCTTCCCGGGACATTCCTACGAGCAGTACTTC	CASTFPGHSYEQYF
NA	NA	TRBV3-1	TRBJ2-3	TGTGCCAGCAGCCAAAGGGGAGGATACACAGATACGCAGTATTTT	CASSQRGGYTDTQYF
NA	NA	TRBV7-9	TRBJ2-5	TGTGCCAGCAGCTTTACGGTCTACCAAGAGACCCAGTACTTC	CASSFTVYQETQYF
NA	NA	TRBV18	TRBJ1-4	TGTGCCAGCTCACCAGGGGACGGCTATTATGAAAAACTGTTTTTT	CASSPGDGYYEKLFF
few	TRBD1	TRBV7-2	TRBJ2-7	TGTGCCAGCAGCCTACGGGGAGGACAGGGGGCGGCCTACGAGCAGTACTTC	CASSLRGGQGAAYEQYF
NA	NA	TRBV3-1	TRBJ1-6	TGTGCCAGCAGCCAAGGACCGGGACGGACGAATTCACCCCTCCACTTT	CASSQGPGRTNSPLHF
many	NA	TRBV7-2	TRBJ2-5	TGTGCCAGCAGCCCGGGAGCGCTGCAAGAGACCCAGTACTTC	CASSPGALQETQYF
many	NA	TRBV28	TRBJ2-7	TGTGCCAGCAGCGTGACAGGAGGGGTCGCTCAGTACTTC	CASSVTGGVAQYF
many	NA	TRBV28	TRBJ1-1	TGTGCCAGCAGTGGGACAAACGGGTGGAACACTGAAGCTTTCTTT	CASSGTNGWNTEAFF
few	NA	TRBV11-2	TRBJ2-7	TGTGCCAGCAGCTTAGAACGGGGGCTCTCCGAGCAGTACTTC	CASSLERGLSEQYF
NA	TRBD1	TRBV27	TRBJ2-7	TGTGCCAGCAGTCGAGAGGGGGCTAGGATCTACGAGCAGTACTTC	CASSREGARIYEQYF